What follows are 5 T cell receptor beta chains derived from one specimen sequenced in a study of T-cell reconstitution after alpha-beta-depleted transplantation in children. As it was prepared, the TCRbeta library received unique molecular identifiers. TCRdb ran MiXCR on the PCR reads and lists one entry per CDR3 protein. The table includes 350,000 to 450,000 distinct CDR3 sequences, roughly 13% detected once. The sequencing here drew on PBMCs, taken from the stem cell graft. The receptors here all came from a human donor who donated a stem cell graft to a child with Fanconi anemia.

This chain uses TRBV7-9 with TRBJ1-2; TRBD1 agrees at 7 bases. The CDR3 length is 14 residues. J was trimmed by 7 bases and V by 4 bases; bases with no gene match: 9. The germline CDR1 and CDR2 sequences are SEHNR and FQNEAQ (reference sequence). CDR3 sequence: CASSYHDRVGGYTF. CDR3 DNA sequence: TGTGCCAGCAGCTATCACGACAGGGTTGGTGGCTACACCTTC.

This clonotype turned up a few times. The chain has TRBV4-2 and TRBJ1-1, with no clear D. Trimming pared 3 bases from V and 7 bases from J, leaving 9 bases between. Per germline, CDR1 LGHNA and CDR2 YNFKEQ. The CDR3 has 12 residues. CDR3: CASSQDYSEAFF. In DNA form, the CDR3 reads TGTGCCAGCAGCCAGGATTACAGTGAAGCTTTCTTT.

This sequence joins TRBV11-2 and TRBJ1-1; 8 nucleotides line up with TRBD1. Per germline, CDR1 SGHAT and CDR2 FQNNGV. The V segment lost 6 bases and the J segment 7 bases; nucleotides outside the gene matches: 16. The CDR3 totals 16 residues. The CDR3 DNA reads as TGTGCCAGCAGAAGTCCAGGGGGCTGGGGGCAGGTTGAAGCTTTCTTT. Protein: CASRSPGGWGQVEAFF.

The V call is TRBV3-1, the J call TRBJ1-3; 7 nucleotides line up with TRBD1. The germline CDR1 and CDR2 sequences are LGHDT and YNNKEL (reference sequence). CDR3 size: 15 residues. The J segment lost 0 bases and the V segment lost 4 bases, leaving 3 bases of the junction unmatched. CDR3 DNA sequence: TGTGCCAGCAGCCTGGGGACAGCCTCTGGAAACACCATATATTTT. Amino acids: CASSLGTASGNTIYF.

This clonotype was observed a handful of times. J is TRBJ1-5 and V is TRBV29-1, with 7 bases identical to TRBD1. CDR3 length equals 16 residues. Germline CDR1 SQVTM, CDR2 ANQGSEA. CDR3 in amino acids: CSEHPETGVGNQPQHF. Here the CDR3 DNA reads TGCAGTGAACACCCTGAAACAGGGGTGGGGAATCAGCCCCAGCATTTT.